What follows are 9 T cell receptor beta chains derived from one specimen sequenced in a study of CD8+ T cells in alopecia areata. cDNA reverse transcribed from extracted RNA served as the sequencing template. Data came from immunoSEQ multiplex PCR; TCRdb stores just in-frame clones and leaves some out. The table records 100,000 to 150,000 clones, roughly 61% of them present only once. Sequencing was performed on CD4+ T cells sorted from blood, taken at week 0. Receptors were obtained from a human donor with alopecia areata.

This clone was seen more than once but under ten times. The chain has TRBV7-3 and TRBJ2-7; D ambiguous. The V and J ends lost 1 base and 3 bases respectively, with 13 bases between them. Per the germline V gene, CDR1 is SGHTA and CDR2 is FQGTGA. The CDR3 spans 15 residues. The DNA for the CDR3 is TGTGCCAGCAGCTTAATGTCTGGCAGTAACTACGAGCAGTACTTC. As protein: CASSLMSGSNYEQYF. Variable domain in full (rest from reference TRBV7-3 and TRBJ2-7): GAGVSQTPSNKVTEKGKYVELRCDPISGHTALYWYRQSLGQGPEFLIYFQGTGAADDSGLPNDRFFAVRPEGSVSTLKIQRTERGDSAVYLCASSLMSGSNYEQYFGPGTRLTVT.

The chain uses TRBV5-1 and TRBJ1-6; 8 positions agree with TRBD1. CDR1 and CDR2 (germline): SGHRS, YFSETQ. The CDR3 extends over 16 amino acids. J gave up 7 bases and V 0 bases, and 6 bases lay outside the gene matches. The CDR3 sequence is CASSLAPGQANSPLHF. CDR3 coding DNA: TGCGCCAGCAGCTTGGCCCCGGGACAGGCCAATTCACCCCTCCACTTT.

The chain joins TRBV5-4 to TRBJ2-7; 10 bases map to TRBD2. The CDR3 consists of 15 residues. Unmatched junction bases numbered 6, after V lost 4 bases and J lost 2 bases. Germline V lookup: CDR1 SGHNT, CDR2 YYREEE (reference sequence). The CDR3 coding sequence is TGTGCCAGCAGCAGAACTAGCGGGGCTACCTACGAGCAGTACTTC. It is translated as CASSRTSGATYEQYF. Complete variable domain (other parts from reference TRBV5-4 and TRBJ2-7): ETGVTQSPTHLIKTRGQQVTLRCSSQSGHNTVSWYQQALGQGPQFIFQYYREEENGRGNFPPRFSGLQFPNYSSELNVNALELDDSALYLCASSRTSGATYEQYFGPGTRLTVT.

This clone was observed a single time. J is TRBJ1-1 and V is TRBV9, with D uncertain. Germline V gene data show CDR1 as SGDLS and CDR2 as YYNGEE. The V end lost 3 bases, the J end lost 5 bases, and 17 bases lay between the germline ends. The length of the CDR3 is 15 residues. In DNA, the CDR3 is TGTGCCAGCAGCGCCCAAGGTAGGGCCCATACTGAAGCTTTCTTT. Amino acid sequence: CASSAQGRAHTEAFF.

The chain combines TRBV7-2 with TRBJ2-5; 9 bases match TRBD2. This CDR3 has 15 amino acids. Germline CDR1 is SGHTA and CDR2 is FQGNSA. V trimming: 3 bases; J trimming: 2 bases; junction bases outside the gene matches: 4. This CDR3 reads CASSLQRGAQETQYF. The CDR3 DNA sequence: TGTGCCAGCAGCTTGCAGCGGGGGGCTCAAGAGACCCAGTACTTC.

The count of this clone is one. V and J are TRBV10-3 and TRBJ2-5; tentative D call: TRBD1 (6 bases). The CDR3 is 15 residues long. With 4 bases removed from V and 5 bases from J, the gap between germline ends came to 17 bases. Germline assignment: CDR1 ENHRY and CDR2 SYGVKD. The CDR3 sequence: CAISGPSRDRETQYF. The CDR3 DNA reads as TGTGCCATCAGTGGTCCGTCCCGCGACAGGGAGACCCAGTACTTC.

The rearrangement links TRBV14 to TRBJ2-1; 7 bases match TRBD2. The germline V gene encodes CDR1 SGHDN and CDR2 FVKESK. After removal of 1 base from V and 9 bases from J, the junction contained 12 bases not matched to a gene. This CDR3 is built from 16 residues. CDR3 sequence reads: CASSQVAGFNMGEQFF. Here the CDR3 DNA reads TGTGCCAGCAGCCAAGTAGCGGGCTTCAATATGGGTGAGCAGTTCTTC.

In its sample, this clone was seen a few times. The chain combines TRBV27 with TRBJ1-5; D unclear. V shed 5 bases and J shed 5 bases, with 13 bases lying between them. Germline CDR1 and CDR2: MNHEY and SMNVEV (reference sequence). The CDR3 loop spans 14 amino acids. As DNA, the CDR3 is TGTGCCAGCAGTCGCAGTGTGGAGGATCAGCCCCAGCATTTT. Translated, it gives CASSRSVEDQPQHF.

The chain has TRBV7-2 and TRBJ2-1; TRBD2 aligns across 10 bases. V gave up 5 bases and J gave up 7 bases; unmatched junction bases: 8. This CDR3 is 15 amino acids long. The germline V gene encodes CDR1 SGHTA and CDR2 FQGNSA. The CDR3 nucleotides are TGTGCCAGCAGCGGTAGCGGGAGGTTCATTAATGAGCAGTTCTTC. Translating gives CASSGSGRFINEQFF.